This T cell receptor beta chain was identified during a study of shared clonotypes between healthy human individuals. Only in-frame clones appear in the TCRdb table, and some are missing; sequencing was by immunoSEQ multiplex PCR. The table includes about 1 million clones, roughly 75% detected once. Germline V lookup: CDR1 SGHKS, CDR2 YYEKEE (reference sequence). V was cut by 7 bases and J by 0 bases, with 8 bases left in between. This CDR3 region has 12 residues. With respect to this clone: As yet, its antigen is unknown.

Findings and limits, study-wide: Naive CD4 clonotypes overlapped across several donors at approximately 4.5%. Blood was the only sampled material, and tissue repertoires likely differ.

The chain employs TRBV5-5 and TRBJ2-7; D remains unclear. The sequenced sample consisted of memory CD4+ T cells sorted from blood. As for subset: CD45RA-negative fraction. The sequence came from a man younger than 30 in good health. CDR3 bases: TGTGCCAGCGGAAAGAACTCCTACGAGCAGTACTTC. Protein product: CASGKNSYEQYF.